These 26 T cell receptor beta chains share one sample of origin, sequenced in a study of blood T cell repertoires in COVID-19. Produced via immunoSEQ multiplex PCR; TCRdb's table is partial and in-frame only. The table records approximately 240,000 clones, 75% to 90% of them present only once. The source material was PBMCs or T cells enriched from blood (not recorded which). The source of these receptors is a woman aged 25-40 years with acute COVID-19.

This sequence joins TRBV7-2 and TRBJ2-7; 13 bases align to TRBD2. This CDR3 contains 17 residues. CDR1 SGHTA and CDR2 FQGNSA come from the germline V gene. The V segment lost 0 bases and the J segment 5 bases; nucleotides outside the gene matches: 7. CDR3 region: CASSLAERLAGGHEQYF. CDR3 DNA: TGTGCCAGCAGCTTAGCCGAGCGACTAGCGGGAGGTCACGAGCAGTACTTC.

This chain connects TRBV5-1 to TRBJ2-1; perhaps TRBD2 as D (6 bases). There are 15 residues in the CDR3. V dropped 0 bases and J dropped 4 bases, with 11 bases sitting between them. Germline values: CDR1 SGHRS, CDR2 YFSETQ. CDR3 DNA sequence: TGCGCCAGCAGCTTGGCGGTAGCGGAGTACAATGAGCAGTTCTTC. It specifies CASSLAVAEYNEQFF. The full variable domain, rest sourced from reference TRBV5-1 and TRBJ2-1, is KAGVTQTPRYLIKTRGQQVTLSCSPISGHRSVSWYQQTPGQGLQFLFEYFSETQRNKGNFPGRFSGRQFSNSRSEMNVSTLELGDSALYLCASSLAVAEYNEQFFGPGTRLTVL.

The V call is TRBV12-5, the J call TRBJ2-7, with 11 nucleotides matching TRBD2. The V segment lost 6 bases and the J segment 0 bases; nucleotides outside the gene matches: 10. Germline CDR1 reads LGHNT; CDR2 reads FRNRAP. The CDR3 covers 17 residues. The CDR3 is CASGLGLAGGRSYEQYF. CDR3 nucleotide sequence: TGTGCTAGTGGCCTCGGACTAGCGGGCGGCCGCTCCTACGAGCAGTACTTC.

This chain connects TRBV2 to TRBJ1-6, with 8 nucleotides matching TRBD1. There are 14 residues in the CDR3. Looked up from germline, CDR1 is SNHLY and CDR2 is FYNNEI. Trimming removed 6 bases from V and 9 bases from J; junction bases left unmatched: 7. The CDR3 region has the DNA TGTGCCAGCAGGCTAGGACAGGGAGGTTCACCCCTCCACTTT. Translation gives CASRLGQGGSPLHF. Full variable domain (missing parts from reference TRBV2 and TRBJ1-6): EPEVTQTPSHQVTQMGQEVILRCVPISNHLYFYWYRQILGQKVEFLVSFYNNEISEKSEIFDDQFSVERPDGSNFTLKIRSTKLEDSAMYFCASRLGQGGSPLHFGNGTRLTVT.

The chain recombines TRBV7-8 with TRBJ1-4; 7 nucleotides match TRBD1. The junction had 11 bases not matched to a gene; V was cut back by 5 bases and J by 8 bases. The germline CDR1 and CDR2 sequences are SGHVS and FQNEAQ. The CDR3 consists of 15 residues. The CDR3 here is CASSTRDRDGEKLFF. The DNA of the CDR3 is TGTGCCAGCAGCACAAGAGACAGGGACGGAGAAAAACTGTTTTTT.

A few counts support this clone. The rearrangement uses TRBV5-1 and TRBJ1-1; 7 positions match TRBD1. The germline V gene encodes CDR1 SGHRS and CDR2 YFSETQ. With 4 bases clipped from V and 3 bases from J, the junction kept 6 bases outside the gene matches. CDR3 length: 14 amino acids. The CDR3 region has the DNA TGCGCCAGCAGCAGGGGACAGTCGGACACTGAAGCTTTCTTT. Translating it yields CASSRGQSDTEAFF.

V usage is TRBV7-8 and J usage is TRBJ2-1; 8 nucleotides match TRBD2. The trim removed 5 bases at V and 8 bases at J, leaving 11 bases unmatched. This CDR3 is 15 amino acids long. Germline assignment: CDR1 SGHVS and CDR2 FQNEAQ. The CDR3 bases are TGTGCCAGCAGCCCAAAAAGACTAGCGTCCCATGAGCAGTTCTTC. It codes for CASSPKRLASHEQFF.

The chain uses TRBV2 and TRBJ1-1; D is possibly TRBD1 (5 bases). The CDR3 runs to 14 residues. V was clipped by 7 bases and J by 1 base, with 13 bases between them. Germline V gene data show CDR1 as SNHLY and CDR2 as FYNNEI. The chain's CDR3 is CASTLQERNTEAFF. CDR3 DNA: TGTGCCAGCACCTTACAGGAGAGGAACACTGAAGCTTTCTTT.

The chain recombines TRBV28 with TRBJ1-6; 7 bases match TRBD1. Trimming took 4 bases from V and 8 from J; bases not matched to a gene: 8. CDR1 and CDR2 from the germline V gene are MDHEN and SYDVKM. This CDR3 has 15 amino acids. DNA for the CDR3: TGTGCCAGCAGTTCCTTTTACAGGGGAGATTCACCCCTCCACTTT. It specifies CASSSFYRGDSPLHF.

The chain employs TRBV24-1 and TRBJ2-1, with TRBD2 matching over 12 bases. Germline trimming cut 2 bases from V and 3 bases from J; bases unmatched to any gene: 13. Looked up from germline, CDR1 is KGHDR and CDR2 is SFDVKD. This CDR3 is 20 amino acids long. CDR3 coding DNA: TGTGCCACCAGTGATTCCCCGGGACTAGCGGGTTCGGGACTCTACAATGAGCAGTTCTTC. The encoded protein is CATSDSPGLAGSGLYNEQFF.

This chain connects TRBV6-5 to TRBJ2-7; 11 bases line up with TRBD1. The CDR3 loop spans 14 amino acids. Germline loops: CDR1 MNHEY, CDR2 SVGAGI. With V trimmed by 7 bases and J by 3 bases, 5 bases remained unmatched. The CDR3: CASINGTGGYEQYF. The CDR3 DNA sequence: TGTGCCAGCATCAACGGGACAGGGGGCTACGAGCAGTACTTC.

The rearrangement uses TRBV5-6 and TRBJ1-5, with a weak D call TRBD1 (5 bases). The germline V and J ends were trimmed by 4 bases and 3 bases, with 26 bases remaining between them. CDR3 length: 19 residues. Germline assignment: CDR1 SGHDT and CDR2 YYEEEE. This chain's CDR3 is CASSASQGDPSHYNQPQHF. The CDR3 DNA follows: TGTGCCAGCAGCGCCTCCCAAGGGGATCCCTCCCACTACAATCAGCCCCAGCATTTT.

The V and J genes are TRBV7-2 and TRBJ2-3; 8 bases agree with TRBD2. CDR3 length equals 17 residues. The junction had 14 bases not matched to a gene; V was cut back by 6 bases and J by 3 bases. CDR1 and CDR2 (germline): SGHTA, FQGNSA. DNA of the CDR3: TGTGCCAGCAGTCCGACCCTGACTAGCGAAAGGACAGATACGCAGTATTTT. As protein: CASSPTLTSERTDTQYF.

This chain connects TRBV7-6 to TRBJ1-2; 8 bases line up with TRBD1. Germline values: CDR1 SGHVS, CDR2 FNYEAQ. The CDR3 contains 16 residues. Trimming took 4 bases from V and 7 from J; bases not matched to a gene: 14. The CDR3 DNA reads TGTGCCAGCAGCTCCCGTTCGGGACAGGTCTTGGGTGGCTACACCTTC. This encodes CASSSRSGQVLGGYTF. Full variable domain (missing parts from reference TRBV7-6 and TRBJ1-2): GAGVSQSPRYKVTKRGQDVALRCDPISGHVSLYWYRQALGQGPEFLTYFNYEAQQDKSGLPNDRFSAERPEGSISTLTIQRTEQRDSAMYRCASSSRSGQVLGGYTFGSGTRLTVV.

With respect to this clone: A far larger clone is just one base off, so this is likely a read error. The V call is TRBV6-5, the J call TRBJ2-7, with 9 bases aligning to TRBD1. This CDR3 comprises 12 residues. Germline trimming cut 10 bases from V and 1 base from J; bases unmatched to any gene: 2. Germline values: CDR1 MNHEY, CDR2 SVGAGI. Here the CDR3 DNA reads TGTGCCACTGGGACAGGGTCCTACGAGCAGTACTTC. It is translated as CATGTGSYEQYF.

This chain uses TRBV5-1 with TRBJ2-5; unclear D gene. Germline V lookup: CDR1 SGHRS, CDR2 YFSETQ. The germline V and J ends were trimmed by 0 bases and 9 bases, with 15 bases remaining between them. The CDR3 is 14 amino acids. For the CDR3, the DNA is TGCGCCAGCAGCTTGGAGCTTTCTGCCTCGGCCCAGTACTTC. It encodes CASSLELSASAQYF.

This chain links TRBV12-3 or TRBV12-4 with TRBJ2-7; D might be TRBD2 (6 bases). V was trimmed by 6 bases and J by 2 bases, leaving 11 bases between them. The CDR3 loop spans 13 amino acids. The CDR3, as DNA: TGTGCCAGCAGGGGGGGAGTCGCCTACGAGCAGTACTTC. Residues: CASRGGVAYEQYF.

The chain is built from TRBV19 and TRBJ1-3, with D uncertain. Trimming took 7 bases from V and 0 from J, leaving 13 bases between them. Germline CDR1 reads LNHDA; CDR2 reads SQIVND (reference sequence). The CDR3 runs 15 residues. The CDR3 loop reads CASTTGASSGNTIYF. The CDR3 DNA sequence: TGTGCCAGTACAACCGGTGCGAGCTCTGGAAACACCATATATTTT.

The chain carries TRBV4-1 and TRBJ2-7, with D possibly matching TRBD1 (6 bases). The CDR3 spans 11 residues. Trimming shortened V by 8 bases and J by 2 bases, and 7 bases separated the two germline ends. CDR1 and CDR2 (germline): MGHRA, YSYEKL. CDR3 protein: CASSGAYEQYF. DNA for the CDR3: TGCGCCAGCTCAGGGGCCTACGAGCAGTACTTC.

The chain carries TRBV6-5 and TRBJ2-2; tentatively, D is TRBD2 (5 bases). The CDR3 runs to 15 residues. Trimming left V 3 bases short and J 0 bases short, with 8 bases between. Per the germline V gene, CDR1 is MNHEY and CDR2 is SVGAGI. CDR3 amino acids: CASSYKAANTGELFF. In DNA, the CDR3 is TGTGCCAGCAGTTATAAAGCGGCGAACACCGGGGAGCTGTTTTTT.

A few counts support this clone. The chain uses TRBV7-2 and TRBJ2-5; D perhaps matches TRBD1 (6 bases). The V gene's germline CDR1 is SGHTA and CDR2 FQGNSA. Trimming removed 5 bases at V and 2 bases at J, with 15 bases between. There are 15 residues in the CDR3. The CDR3 DNA reads TGTGCCAGCAGCCCGGAAGGGACAACACAAGAGACCCAGTACTTC. The encoded protein is CASSPEGTTQETQYF.

This chain connects TRBV3-1 (or the pseudogene TRBV3-2) to TRBJ1-1; TRBD1 matches at 11 bases. After removal of 2 bases from V and 10 bases from J, the junction contained 6 bases not matched to a gene. Germline V CDR1 and CDR2: LGHDT, YNNKEL (reference sequence). This CDR3 region has 14 residues. CDR3 residues: CASSQPGQGGSAFF. As DNA, the CDR3 is TGTGCCAGCAGCCAACCGGGACAGGGGGGGTCAGCTTTCTTT.

V is TRBV18 and J is TRBJ1-4; D possibly corresponds to TRBD1 (6 bases). CDR3 size: 14 residues. Deletions cut 4 bases from V and 4 bases from J, with 10 bases between. Germline CDR1 and CDR2: KGHSH and LQKENI. CDR3 region: CASSLGQFNEKLFF. The CDR3 DNA reads as TGTGCCAGCTCACTTGGACAGTTTAATGAAAAACTGTTTTTT.

This chain's CDR3 is CASSIEIRDNTGELFF. CDR3 in DNA: TGTGCCAGCAGCATCGAAATTCGGGATAACACCGGGGAGCTGTTTTTT. The gene calls are TRBV5-4 and TRBJ2-2; weak D call: TRBD2 (5 bases). Per germline, CDR1 SGHNT and CDR2 YYREEE (reference sequence). CDR3 length: 16 residues. Trimming pared 4 bases from V and 2 bases from J, leaving 15 bases between.

This chain joins TRBV30 and TRBJ2-3; TRBD1 might be the D (6 bases). Trimming removed 8 bases from V and 3 bases from J, with 15 bases in between. Germline-derived CDR1 and CDR2 are GTSNPN and SVGIG (reference sequence). The CDR3 consists of 13 residues. The CDR3 is CATTGPKTDTQYF. In nucleotides, the CDR3 is TGTGCCACAACAGGGCCCAAAACAGATACGCAGTATTTT.

This clone was picked up one time. The chain uses TRBV29-1 and TRBJ1-1; weak D call: TRBD1 (6 bases). With 7 bases removed from V and 1 base from J, the gap between germline ends came to 16 bases. CDR1 SQVTM and CDR2 ANQGSEA come from the germline V gene. The CDR3 covers 14 residues. The chain's CDR3 is CSGDRYPRNTEAFF. The CDR3 DNA reads TGCAGCGGTGACAGGTACCCCAGGAACACTGAAGCTTTCTTT.